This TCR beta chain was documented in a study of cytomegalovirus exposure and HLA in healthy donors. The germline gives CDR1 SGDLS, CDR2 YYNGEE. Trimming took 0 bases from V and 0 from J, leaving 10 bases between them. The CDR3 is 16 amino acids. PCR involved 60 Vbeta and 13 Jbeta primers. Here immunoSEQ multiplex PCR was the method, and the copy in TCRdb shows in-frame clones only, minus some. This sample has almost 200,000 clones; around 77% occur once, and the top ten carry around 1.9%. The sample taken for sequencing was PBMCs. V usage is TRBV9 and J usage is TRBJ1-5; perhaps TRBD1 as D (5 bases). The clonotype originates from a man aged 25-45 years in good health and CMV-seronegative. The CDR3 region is CASSVGGRDSNQPQHF. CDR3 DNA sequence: TGTGCCAGCAGCGTAGGAGGCAGGGATAGCAATCAGCCCCAGCATTTT.